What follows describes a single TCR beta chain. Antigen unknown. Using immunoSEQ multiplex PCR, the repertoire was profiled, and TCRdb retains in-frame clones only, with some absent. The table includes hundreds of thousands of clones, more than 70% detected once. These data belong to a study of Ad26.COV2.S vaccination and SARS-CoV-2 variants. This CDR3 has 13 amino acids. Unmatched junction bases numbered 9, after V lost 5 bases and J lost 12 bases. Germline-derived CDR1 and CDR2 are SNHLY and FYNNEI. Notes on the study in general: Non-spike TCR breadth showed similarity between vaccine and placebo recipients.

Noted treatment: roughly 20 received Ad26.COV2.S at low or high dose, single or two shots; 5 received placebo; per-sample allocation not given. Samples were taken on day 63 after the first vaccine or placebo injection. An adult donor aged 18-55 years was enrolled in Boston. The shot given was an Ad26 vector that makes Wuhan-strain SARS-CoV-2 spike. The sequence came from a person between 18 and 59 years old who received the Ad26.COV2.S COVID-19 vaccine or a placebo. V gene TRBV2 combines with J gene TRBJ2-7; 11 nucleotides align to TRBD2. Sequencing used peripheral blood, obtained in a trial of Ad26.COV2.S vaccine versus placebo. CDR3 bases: TGTGCCAGCAGTTCCGGGACTAGCGGTTTGTGGTACTTC. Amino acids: CASSSGTSGLWYF.